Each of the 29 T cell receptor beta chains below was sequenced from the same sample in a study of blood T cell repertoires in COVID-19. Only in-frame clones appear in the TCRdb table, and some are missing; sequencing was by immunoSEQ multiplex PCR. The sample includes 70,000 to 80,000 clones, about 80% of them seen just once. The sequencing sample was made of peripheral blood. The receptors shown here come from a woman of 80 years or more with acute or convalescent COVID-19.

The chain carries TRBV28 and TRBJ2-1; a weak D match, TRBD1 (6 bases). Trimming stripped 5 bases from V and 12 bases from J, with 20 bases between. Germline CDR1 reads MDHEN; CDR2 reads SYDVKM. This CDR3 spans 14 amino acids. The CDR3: CASSDDRSYNWQFF. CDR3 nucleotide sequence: TGTGCCAGCAGTGATGACAGGTCCTACAATTGGCAGTTCTTC. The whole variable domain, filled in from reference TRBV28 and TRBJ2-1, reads DVKVTQSSRYLVKRTGEKVFLECVQDMDHENMFWYRQDPGLGLRLIYFSYDVKMKEKGDIPEGYSVSREKKERFSLILESASTNQTSMYLCASSDDRSYNWQFFGPGTRLTVL.

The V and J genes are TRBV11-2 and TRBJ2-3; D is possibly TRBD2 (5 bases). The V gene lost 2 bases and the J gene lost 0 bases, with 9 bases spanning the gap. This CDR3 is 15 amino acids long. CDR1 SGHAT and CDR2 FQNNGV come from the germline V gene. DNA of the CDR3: TGTGCCAGCAGCTTACGCGGGTCTAGCACAGATACGCAGTATTTT. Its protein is CASSLRGSSTDTQYF.

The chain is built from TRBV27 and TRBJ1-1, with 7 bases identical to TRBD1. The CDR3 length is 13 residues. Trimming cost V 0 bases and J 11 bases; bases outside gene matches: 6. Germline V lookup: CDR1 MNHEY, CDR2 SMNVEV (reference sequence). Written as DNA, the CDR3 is TGTGCCAGCAGTTTATCAGGGGGCGCAAACGCTTTCTTT. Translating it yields CASSLSGGANAFF.

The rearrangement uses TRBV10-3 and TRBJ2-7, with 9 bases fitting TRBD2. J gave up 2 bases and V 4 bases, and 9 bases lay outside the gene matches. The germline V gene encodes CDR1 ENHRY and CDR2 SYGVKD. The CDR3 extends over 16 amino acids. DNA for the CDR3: TGTGCCATCAGTGCCCTAGGGACTAGCCGAGCCTACGAGCAGTACTTC. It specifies CAISALGTSRAYEQYF.

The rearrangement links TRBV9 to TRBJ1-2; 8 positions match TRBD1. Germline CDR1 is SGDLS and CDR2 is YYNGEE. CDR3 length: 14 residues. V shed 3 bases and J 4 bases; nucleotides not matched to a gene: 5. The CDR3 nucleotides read TGTGCCAGCAGCGCCGGACAGGGTGTCTATGGCTACACCTTC. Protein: CASSAGQGVYGYTF.

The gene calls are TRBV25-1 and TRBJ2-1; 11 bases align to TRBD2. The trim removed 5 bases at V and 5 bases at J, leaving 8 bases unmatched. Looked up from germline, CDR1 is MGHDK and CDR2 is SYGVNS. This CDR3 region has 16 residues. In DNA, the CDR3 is TGTGCCAGCAGTACCCGGACTAGCGGGTCCGACAATGAGCAGTTCTTC. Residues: CASSTRTSGSDNEQFF.

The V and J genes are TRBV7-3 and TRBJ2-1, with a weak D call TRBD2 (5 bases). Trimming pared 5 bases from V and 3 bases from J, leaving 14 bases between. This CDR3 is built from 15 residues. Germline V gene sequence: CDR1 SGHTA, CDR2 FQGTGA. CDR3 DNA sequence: TGTGCCAGCAGCCCCCAGCGGAGTCGCTACAATGAGCAGTTCTTC. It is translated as CASSPQRSRYNEQFF.

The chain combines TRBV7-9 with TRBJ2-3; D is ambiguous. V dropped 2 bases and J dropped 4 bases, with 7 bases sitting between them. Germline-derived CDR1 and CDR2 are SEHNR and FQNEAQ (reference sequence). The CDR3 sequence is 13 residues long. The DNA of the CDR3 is TGTGCCAGCAGCTTACTTAATTCAGATACGCAGTATTTT. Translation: CASSLLNSDTQYF.

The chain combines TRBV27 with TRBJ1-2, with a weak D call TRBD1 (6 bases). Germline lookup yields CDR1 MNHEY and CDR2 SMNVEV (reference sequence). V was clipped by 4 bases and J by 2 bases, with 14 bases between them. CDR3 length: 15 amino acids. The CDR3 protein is CASSYRDTGNYGYTF. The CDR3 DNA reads TGTGCCAGCAGTTACCGAGACACAGGGAACTATGGCTACACCTTC.

Here the CDR3 DNA reads TGTGCCAGCAGTTCTACTAACTATGGCTACACCTTC. Translation gives CASSSTNYGYTF. The chain combines TRBV28 with TRBJ1-2; D remains ambiguous. Germline V lookup: CDR1 MDHEN, CDR2 SYDVKM. V lost 4 bases, J lost 0 bases, and 3 bases lay in between. The CDR3 covers 12 residues.

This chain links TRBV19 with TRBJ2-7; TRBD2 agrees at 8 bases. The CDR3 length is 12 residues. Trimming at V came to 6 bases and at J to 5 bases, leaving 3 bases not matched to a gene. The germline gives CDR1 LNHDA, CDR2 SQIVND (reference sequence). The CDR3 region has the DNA TGTGCCAGTAGCGGGAGGGGGGACGAGCAGTACTTC. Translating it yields CASSGRGDEQYF.

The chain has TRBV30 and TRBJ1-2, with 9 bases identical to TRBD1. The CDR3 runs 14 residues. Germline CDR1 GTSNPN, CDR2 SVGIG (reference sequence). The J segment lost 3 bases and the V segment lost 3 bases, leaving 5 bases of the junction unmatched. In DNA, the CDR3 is TGTGCCTGGAGAAGGGACAGGGAAGACTATGGCTACACCTTC. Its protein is CAWRRDREDYGYTF. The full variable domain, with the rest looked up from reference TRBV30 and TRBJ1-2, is SQTIHQWPATLVQPVGSPLSLECTVEGTSNPNLYWYRQAAGRGLQLLFYSVGIGQISSEVPQNLSASRPQDRQFILSSKKLLLSDSGFYLCAWRRDREDYGYTFGSGTRLTVV.

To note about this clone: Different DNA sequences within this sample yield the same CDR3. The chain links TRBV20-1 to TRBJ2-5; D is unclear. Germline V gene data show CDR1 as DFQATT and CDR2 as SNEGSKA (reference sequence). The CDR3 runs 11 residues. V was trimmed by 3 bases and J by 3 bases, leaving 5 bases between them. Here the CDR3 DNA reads TGCAGTGCTAGGCCGGAAGAGACCCAGTACTTC. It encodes CSARPEETQYF.

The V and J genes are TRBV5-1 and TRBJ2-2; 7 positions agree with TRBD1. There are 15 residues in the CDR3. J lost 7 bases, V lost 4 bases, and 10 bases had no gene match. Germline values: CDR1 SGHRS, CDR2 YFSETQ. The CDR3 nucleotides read TGCGCCAGCAGCCCGAGAGGGGGCGATAACGGGGAGCTGTTTTTT. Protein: CASSPRGGDNGELFF.

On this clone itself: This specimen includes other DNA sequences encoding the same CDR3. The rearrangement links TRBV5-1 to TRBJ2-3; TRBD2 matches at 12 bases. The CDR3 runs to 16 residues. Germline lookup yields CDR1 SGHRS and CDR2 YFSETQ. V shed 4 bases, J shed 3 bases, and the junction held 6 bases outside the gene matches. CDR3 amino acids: CASSLPTSGSTDTQYF. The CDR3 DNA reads TGCGCCAGCAGCCTTCCGACTAGCGGGAGTACAGATACGCAGTATTTT.

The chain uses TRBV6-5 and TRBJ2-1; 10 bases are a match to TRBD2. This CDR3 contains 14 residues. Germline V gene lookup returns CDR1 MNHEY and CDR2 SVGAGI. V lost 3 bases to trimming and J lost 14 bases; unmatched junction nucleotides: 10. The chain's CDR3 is CASSYRSGRAWEFF. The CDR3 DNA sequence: TGTGCCAGCAGTTATCGCAGCGGGAGGGCCTGGGAGTTCTTC.

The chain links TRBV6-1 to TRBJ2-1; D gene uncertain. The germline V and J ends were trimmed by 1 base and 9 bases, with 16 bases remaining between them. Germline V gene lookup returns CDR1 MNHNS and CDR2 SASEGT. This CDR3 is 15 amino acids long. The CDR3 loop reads CASSEVNGPTGEQFF. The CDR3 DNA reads TGTGCCAGCAGTGAAGTTAACGGCCCAACGGGTGAGCAGTTCTTC.

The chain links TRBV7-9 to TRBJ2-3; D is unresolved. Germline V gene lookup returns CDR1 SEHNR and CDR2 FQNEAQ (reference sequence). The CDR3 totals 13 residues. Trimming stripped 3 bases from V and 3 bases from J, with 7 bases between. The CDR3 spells CASSFLATDTQYF. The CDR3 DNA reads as TGTGCCAGCAGCTTTCTGGCAACAGATACGCAGTATTTT.

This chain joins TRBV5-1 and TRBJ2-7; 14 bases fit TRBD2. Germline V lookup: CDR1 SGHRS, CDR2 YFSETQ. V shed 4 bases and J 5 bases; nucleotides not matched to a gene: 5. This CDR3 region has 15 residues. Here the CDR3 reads CASSGGTSGSHEQYF. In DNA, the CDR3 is TGCGCCAGCAGCGGAGGGACTAGCGGGAGCCACGAGCAGTACTTC.

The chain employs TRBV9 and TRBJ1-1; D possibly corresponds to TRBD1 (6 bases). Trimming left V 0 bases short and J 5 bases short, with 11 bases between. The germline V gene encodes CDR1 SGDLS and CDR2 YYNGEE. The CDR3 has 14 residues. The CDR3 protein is CASSVEDRWTEAFF. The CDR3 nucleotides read TGTGCCAGCAGCGTAGAGGACAGATGGACTGAAGCTTTCTTT.

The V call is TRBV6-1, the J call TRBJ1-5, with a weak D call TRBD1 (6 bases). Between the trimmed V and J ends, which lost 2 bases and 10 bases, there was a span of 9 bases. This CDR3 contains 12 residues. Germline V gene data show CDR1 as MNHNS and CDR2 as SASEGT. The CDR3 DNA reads TGTGCCAGCAGTGAAAGGGGGGGACCCCAGCATTTT. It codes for CASSERGGPQHF.

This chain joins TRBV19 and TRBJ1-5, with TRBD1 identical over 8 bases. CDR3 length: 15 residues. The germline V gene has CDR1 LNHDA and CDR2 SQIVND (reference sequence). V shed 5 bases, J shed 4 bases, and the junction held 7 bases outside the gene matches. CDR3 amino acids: CASSPGQGLNQPQHF. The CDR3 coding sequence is TGTGCCAGTAGTCCCGGACAGGGCCTGAATCAGCCCCAGCATTTT.

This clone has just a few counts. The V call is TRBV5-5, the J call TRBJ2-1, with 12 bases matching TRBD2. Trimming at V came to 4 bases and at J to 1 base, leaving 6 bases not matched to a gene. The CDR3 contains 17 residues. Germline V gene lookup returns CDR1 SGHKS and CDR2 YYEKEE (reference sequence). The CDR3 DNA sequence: TGTGCCAGCAGCCCTCGTCTAGCGGGAGGGTCCTACAATGAGCAGTTCTTC. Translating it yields CASSPRLAGGSYNEQFF.

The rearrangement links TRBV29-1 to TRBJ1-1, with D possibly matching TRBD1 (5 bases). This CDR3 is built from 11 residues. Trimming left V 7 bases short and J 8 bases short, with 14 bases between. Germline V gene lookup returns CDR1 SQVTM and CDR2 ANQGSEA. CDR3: CSAGGGIEAFF. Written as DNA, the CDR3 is TGCAGCGCTGGGGGGGGAATCGAAGCTTTCTTT.

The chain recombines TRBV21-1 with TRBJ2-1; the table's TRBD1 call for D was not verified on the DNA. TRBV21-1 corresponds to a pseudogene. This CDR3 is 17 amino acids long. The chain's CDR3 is CASSKEGHTPSYNEQFF. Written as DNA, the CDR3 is TGTGCCAGCAGCAAAGAGGGACATACCCCATCCTACAATGAGCAGTTCTTC.

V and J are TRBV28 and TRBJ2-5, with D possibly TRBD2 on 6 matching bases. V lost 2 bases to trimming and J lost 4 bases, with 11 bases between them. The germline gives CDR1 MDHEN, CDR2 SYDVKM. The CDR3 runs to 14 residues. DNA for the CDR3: TGTGCCAGCAGTTTAGGGGGGTGGGGAGAGACCCAGTACTTC. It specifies CASSLGGWGETQYF. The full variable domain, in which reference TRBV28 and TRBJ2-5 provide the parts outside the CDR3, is DVKVTQSSRYLVKRTGEKVFLECVQDMDHENMFWYRQDPGLGLRLIYFSYDVKMKEKGDIPEGYSVSREKKERFSLILESASTNQTSMYLCASSLGGWGETQYFGPGTRLLVL.

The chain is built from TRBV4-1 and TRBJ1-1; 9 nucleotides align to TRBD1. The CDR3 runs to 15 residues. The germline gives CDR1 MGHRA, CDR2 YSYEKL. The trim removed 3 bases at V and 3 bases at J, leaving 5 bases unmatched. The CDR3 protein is CASSHPDRGYTEAFF. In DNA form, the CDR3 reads TGCGCCAGCAGCCACCCGGACAGGGGATACACTGAAGCTTTCTTT.

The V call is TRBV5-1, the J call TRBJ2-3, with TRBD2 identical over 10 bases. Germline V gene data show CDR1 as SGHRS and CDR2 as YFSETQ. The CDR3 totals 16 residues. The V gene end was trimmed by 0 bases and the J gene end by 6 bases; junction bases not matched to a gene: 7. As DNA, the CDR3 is TGCGCCAGCAGCTTGGGGGCTAGCGGGAGAACGGATACGCAGTATTTT. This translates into CASSLGASGRTDTQYF.

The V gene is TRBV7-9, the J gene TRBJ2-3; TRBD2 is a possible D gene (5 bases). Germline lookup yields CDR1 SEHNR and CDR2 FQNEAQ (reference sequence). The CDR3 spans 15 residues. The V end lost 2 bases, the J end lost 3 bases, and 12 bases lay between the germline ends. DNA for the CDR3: TGTGCCAGCAGCTTACCGAGGGCCCGAACAGATACGCAGTATTTT. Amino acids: CASSLPRARTDTQYF.